This TCR beta chain was recovered during a study of T cell repertoires in ileal Crohn's disease. Measured with immunoSEQ multiplex PCR; TCRdb has only the in-frame clones, and not every one. The table records about 4,100 clones, 74% of them present only once. This clone was recorded a few times. The junction differs from germline at one of its ends, possibly a read error. The germline gives CDR1 MGHRA, CDR2 YSYEKL. The CDR3 covers 15 residues. The receptor was isolated from an adult with Crohn's disease. Material for sequencing was ileal tissue. The gene calls are TRBV4-1 and TRBJ1-1; D unclear. The CDR3 loop is CASSQEVVRVHGGIF. The CDR3 region has the DNA TGCGCCAGCAGCCAAGAGGTGGTCCGGGTTCATGGTGGAATCTTT.